This TCR beta chain was recorded in a study of cytomegalovirus exposure and HLA in healthy donors. Regarding this clone: Its antigen is unidentified.

The V gene lost 4 bases and the J gene lost 6 bases, with 14 bases spanning the gap. Germline loops: CDR1 MGHRA, CDR2 YSYEKL. The CDR3 covers 14 residues. Study-level points and caveats: The majority of CMV-associated TCR beta chains were reported as apparently HLA-restricted in a later analysis.

Researchers ran the PCR with 60 Vbeta and 13 Jbeta primers. Source study methods: Later, tens of millions of unique TCR beta chains were counted in an analysis, and 8.5 million to 13 million of them were shared. Some clones are missing from TCRdb's copy, which holds only in-frame ones; the method was immunoSEQ multiplex PCR. The DNA gave D and trimming, while V, J and clone size come from that table. The repertoire includes 100,000 or so clones, 81% of them detected once, and around a tenth sits in the top ten. The clonotype was recovered from a human donor in good health. The sequencing input was PBMCs. The chain carries TRBV4-1 and TRBJ2-3, with D uncertain. DNA for the CDR3: TGCGCCAGCAGCCCCTACGAAGCGACCGATACGCAGTATTTT. Translated, it gives CASSPYEATDTQYF.